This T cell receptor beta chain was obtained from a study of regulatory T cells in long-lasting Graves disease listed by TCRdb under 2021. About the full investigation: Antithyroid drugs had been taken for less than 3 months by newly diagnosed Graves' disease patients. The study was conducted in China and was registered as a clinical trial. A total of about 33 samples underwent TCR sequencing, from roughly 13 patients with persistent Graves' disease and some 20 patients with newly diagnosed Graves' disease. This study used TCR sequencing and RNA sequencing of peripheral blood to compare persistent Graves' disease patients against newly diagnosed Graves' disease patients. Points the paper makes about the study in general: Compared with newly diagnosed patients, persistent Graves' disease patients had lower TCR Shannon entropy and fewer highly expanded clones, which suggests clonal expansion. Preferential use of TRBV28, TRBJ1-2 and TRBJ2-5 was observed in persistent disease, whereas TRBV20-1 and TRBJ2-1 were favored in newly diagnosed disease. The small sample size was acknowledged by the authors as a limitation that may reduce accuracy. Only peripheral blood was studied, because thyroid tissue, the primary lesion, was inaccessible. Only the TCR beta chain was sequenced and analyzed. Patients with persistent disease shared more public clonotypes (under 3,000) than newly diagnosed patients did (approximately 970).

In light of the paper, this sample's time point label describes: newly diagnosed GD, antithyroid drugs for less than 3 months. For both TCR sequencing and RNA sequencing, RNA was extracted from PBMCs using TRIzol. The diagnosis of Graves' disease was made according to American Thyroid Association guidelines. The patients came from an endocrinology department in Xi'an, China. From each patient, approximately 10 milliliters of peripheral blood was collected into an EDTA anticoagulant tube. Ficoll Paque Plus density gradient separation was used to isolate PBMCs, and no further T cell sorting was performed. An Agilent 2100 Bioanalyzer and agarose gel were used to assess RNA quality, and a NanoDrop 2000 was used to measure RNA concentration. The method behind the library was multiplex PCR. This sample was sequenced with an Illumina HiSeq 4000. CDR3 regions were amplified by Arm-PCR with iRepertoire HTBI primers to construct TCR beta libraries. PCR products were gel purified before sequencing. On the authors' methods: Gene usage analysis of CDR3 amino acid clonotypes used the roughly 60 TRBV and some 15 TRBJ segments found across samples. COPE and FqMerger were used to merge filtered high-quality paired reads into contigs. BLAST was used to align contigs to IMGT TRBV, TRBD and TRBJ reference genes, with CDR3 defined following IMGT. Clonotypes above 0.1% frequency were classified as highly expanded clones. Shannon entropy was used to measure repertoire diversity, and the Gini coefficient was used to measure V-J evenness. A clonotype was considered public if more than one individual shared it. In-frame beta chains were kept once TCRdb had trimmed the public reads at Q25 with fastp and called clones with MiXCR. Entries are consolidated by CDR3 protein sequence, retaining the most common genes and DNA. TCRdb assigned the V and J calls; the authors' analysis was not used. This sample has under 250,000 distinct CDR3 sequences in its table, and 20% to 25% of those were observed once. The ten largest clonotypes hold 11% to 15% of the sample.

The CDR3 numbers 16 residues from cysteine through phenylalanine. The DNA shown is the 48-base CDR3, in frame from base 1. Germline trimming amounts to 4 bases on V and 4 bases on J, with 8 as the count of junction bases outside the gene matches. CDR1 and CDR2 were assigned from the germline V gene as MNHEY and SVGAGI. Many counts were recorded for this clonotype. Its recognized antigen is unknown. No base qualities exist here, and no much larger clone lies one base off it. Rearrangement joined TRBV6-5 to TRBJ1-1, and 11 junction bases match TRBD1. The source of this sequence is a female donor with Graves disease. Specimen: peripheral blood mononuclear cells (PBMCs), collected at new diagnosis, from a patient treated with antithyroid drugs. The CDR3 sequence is CASSFADRGRGTEAFF. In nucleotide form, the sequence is TGTGCCAGCAGTTTTGCGGACAGGGGGCGCGGCACTGAAGCTTTCTTT.